This T cell receptor beta chain was observed in a study of blood T cell repertoires in COVID-19. Using immunoSEQ multiplex PCR, the repertoire was profiled, and TCRdb retains in-frame clones only, with some absent. The sample has about 200,000 clones; about 83% are singletons. Per the germline V gene, CDR1 is SGHRS and CDR2 is YFSETQ. The CDR3 spans 16 residues. V was shortened by 3 bases and J by 0 bases, with 10 bases between the two germline ends. Sequencing was carried out using PBMCs or T cells enriched from blood (not recorded which). This TCR came from a man aged 35 to 55 with acute COVID-19. The gene calls are TRBV5-1 and TRBJ2-6, with no clear D. The CDR3 here is CASSSVVPSGANVLTF. DNA for the CDR3: TGCGCCAGCAGCTCCGTCGTCCCCTCTGGGGCCAACGTCCTGACTTTC.